Following are 31 T cell receptor beta chains from one sample sequenced in a study of regulatory T cells in long-lasting Graves disease (dated by TCRdb to the early 2020s). The intended sense of this specimen's time point label: newly diagnosed GD, antithyroid drugs for less than 3 months. For both TCR sequencing and RNA sequencing, RNA was extracted from PBMCs using TRIzol. The library was generated by multiplex PCR. For sequencing, an Illumina HiSeq 4000 was employed. TCR beta libraries were built with iRepertoire HTBI primers and Arm-PCR amplification of CDR3 regions. TCRdb reran the public reads through fastp at Q25 and MiXCR, keeping productive beta chains. When rows share a CDR3 protein, they turn into one entry using the most common DNA and genes. The sample yields more than 350,000 distinct CDR3 sequences; approximately 15% were counted once. The leading ten clones occupy around 15% of the sample.

The same data also contributed to another study, on T cells in Graves' hyperthyroidism and ophthalmopathy.

Sample: peripheral blood mononuclear cells (PBMCs), taken at new diagnosis, from a patient treated with antithyroid drugs. Source of these receptors: a woman in her twenties or thirties with Graves disease. Donor details come from another sample of the same person, matched by shared clones.

There are many counts of this clonotype. The chain is built from TRBV5-5 and TRBJ2-1, with a possible D match to TRBD1 (5 bases). This CDR3 has 15 residues. The germline V gene encodes CDR1 SGHKS and CDR2 YYEKEE (reference sequence). V shed 2 bases and J shed 0 bases, with 9 bases lying between them. CDR3 residues: CASSFQGSSYNEQFF. Written as DNA, the CDR3 is TGTGCCAGCAGCTTCCAGGGCAGCTCCTACAATGAGCAGTTCTTC.

This clonotype was recorded many times. The genes are TRBV12-5 and TRBJ2-5; 9 nucleotides align to TRBD2. Looked up from germline, CDR1 is LGHNT and CDR2 is FRNRAP. The CDR3 spans 15 residues. V was pared by 3 bases and J by 5 bases, with 7 bases of the junction left unmatched. CDR3 in amino acids: CASGFSGSRPETQYF. CDR3 DNA sequence: TGTGCTAGTGGTTTTAGCGGGAGTAGGCCGGAGACCCAGTACTTC.

This clonotype was seen repeatedly, ten times or more. The chain joins TRBV20-1 to TRBJ2-5; 14 bases agree with TRBD2. The CDR3 consists of 16 residues. Germline loops: CDR1 DFQATT, CDR2 SNEGSKA (reference sequence). CDR3 in amino acids: CSRSGTSGRVVETQYF. In nucleotides, the CDR3 is TGCAGCCGATCCGGGACTAGCGGGAGAGTCGTAGAGACCCAGTACTTC.

At least ten counts were recorded for this clonotype. The chain couples TRBV11-2 to TRBJ2-1; 8 bases map to TRBD1. The ends lost 0 bases at V and 5 bases at J; junction bases unmatched: 9. The germline V gene has CDR1 SGHAT and CDR2 FQNNGV. The CDR3 has 17 residues. CDR3 region: CASSLDVASTGDNEQFF. CDR3 nucleotides: TGTGCCAGCAGCTTAGATGTGGCGTCGACAGGGGACAATGAGCAGTTCTTC.

In this sample, this clonotype turned up many times. The junction departs from the called germline gene at one end, perhaps through a read error. V gene TRBV11-2 combines with J gene TRBJ1-2; TRBD1 agrees at 8 bases. This CDR3 is 10 amino acids long. The germline CDR1 and CDR2 sequences are SGHAT and FQNNGV. The CDR3 bases are TGTGCCAGCAGCAAGGGACAGGCGATCTTC. As protein: CASSKGQAIF.

V is TRBV20-1 and J is TRBJ2-1; D may be TRBD1 or TRBD2 (5 bases each). Per germline, CDR1 DFQATT and CDR2 SNEGSKA (reference sequence). This CDR3 is built from 15 residues. Trimming pared 5 bases from V and 4 bases from J, leaving 18 bases between. The CDR3 loop is CSASLGLAMYNEQFF. Here the CDR3 DNA reads TGCAGTGCTTCCCTGGGGCTAGCTATGTACAATGAGCAGTTCTTC.

V is TRBV30 and J is TRBJ1-1; the D gene is possibly TRBD1 (6 bases). V was shortened by 5 bases and J by 0 bases, with 10 bases between the two germline ends. CDR1 GTSNPN and CDR2 SVGIG come from the germline V gene (reference sequence). This CDR3 contains 13 residues. CDR3 loop: CAWADSLNTEAFF. For the CDR3, the DNA is TGTGCCTGGGCGGACAGCTTGAACACTGAAGCTTTCTTT. The variable domain in full, completed from reference TRBV30 and TRBJ1-1, reads SQTIHQWPATLVQPVGSPLSLECTVEGTSNPNLYWYRQAAGRGLQLLFYSVGIGQISSEVPQNLSASRPQDRQFILSSKKLLLSDSGFYLCAWADSLNTEAFFGQGTRLTVV.

This clonotype was seen many times. The rearrangement uses TRBV20-1 and TRBJ1-4, with 10 positions matching TRBD1. Germline loops: CDR1 DFQATT, CDR2 SNEGSKA (reference sequence). The CDR3 sequence is 14 residues long. J gave up 8 bases and V 4 bases, and 7 bases lay outside the gene matches. CDR3 nucleotide sequence: TGCAGTGCTACCCGTAGGACAGGGGGGGAAAAACTGTTTTTT. The encoded protein is CSATRRTGGEKLFF.

Notes on this clonotype: Germline is not matched at one junction end, which may reflect a read error. The chain carries TRBV6-2 or TRBV6-3 and TRBJ2-2; D may be TRBD1 (6 bases). The germline V gene has CDR1 MNHEY and CDR2 SVGEGT. The CDR3 consists of 15 residues. The CDR3: CASSFQGQRTEELFF. CDR3 DNA: TGTGCCAGCAGTTTTCAGGGACAACGGACCGAGGAGCTGTTTTTT.

The J gene is TRBJ2-1, the V gene TRBV11-3; weak D call: TRBD2 (6 bases). Per germline, CDR1 SGHNT and CDR2 YENEEA. V was pared by 8 bases and J by 4 bases, with 21 bases between. CDR3 length: 16 amino acids. CDR3 amino acids: CASADRGGFGYNEQFF. In nucleotides, the CDR3 is TGTGCCAGCGCAGACCGTGGGGGGTTCGGGTACAATGAGCAGTTCTTC.

There are many counts of this clonotype. The chain uses TRBV29-1 and TRBJ2-5; D might be TRBD2 (6 bases). Deletions cut 2 bases from V and 6 bases from J, with 16 bases between. Germline V gene lookup returns CDR1 SQVTM and CDR2 ANQGSEA. The CDR3 length is 14 residues. The CDR3 coding sequence is TGCAGCGTTGAAAGAGTAGGACTAAGCAAGACCCAGTACTTC. Protein: CSVERVGLSKTQYF.

The chain has TRBV6-1 and TRBJ1-5; D ambiguous. The CDR3 totals 11 residues. Germline lookup yields CDR1 MNHNS and CDR2 SASEGT. Trimming left V 8 bases short and J 9 bases short, with 11 bases between. This chain's CDR3 is CASRGERPQHF. In DNA form, the CDR3 reads TGTGCCAGCCGCGGAGAAAGGCCCCAGCATTTT.

This clonotype was recorded at least ten times. The chain couples TRBV10-3 to TRBJ1-2; unclear D gene. Germline lookup yields CDR1 ENHRY and CDR2 SYGVKD. Trimming removed 0 bases at V and 2 bases at J, with 7 bases between. There are 14 residues in the CDR3. CDR3 nucleotides: TGTGCCATCAGTGAGTCAGGGCAGAACTATGGCTACACCTTC. Protein: CAISESGQNYGYTF.

This clonotype was detected only once. A much larger clonotype is one base distant, so this may be a read error. The chain combines TRBV5-4 with TRBJ2-3; D not certain. This CDR3 has 13 residues. CDR1 is SGHNT and CDR2 is YYREEE in the germline V gene (reference sequence). Trimming removed 5 bases at V and 5 bases at J, with 12 bases between. The CDR3 region is CASRPELLDTQYF. Here the CDR3 DNA reads TGTGCCAGCAGGCCCGAACTACTAGATACGCAGTATTTT. The full variable domain, with the rest looked up from reference TRBV5-4 and TRBJ2-3, is ETGVTQSPTHLIKTRGQQVTLRCSSQSGHNTVSWYQQALGQGPQFIFQYYREEENGRGNFPPRFSGLQFPNYSSELNVNALELDDSALYLCASRPELLDTQYFGPGTRLTVL.

The sample holds a few counts of this clonotype. A read error may be the cause here, since a much bigger clone is one base away. The chain combines TRBV20-1 with TRBJ2-5; 8 bases are shared with TRBD1. The CDR3 extends over 13 amino acids. Germline CDR1 reads DFQATT; CDR2 reads SNEGSKA (reference sequence). The CDR3 protein is CSAYQGAAGTQHF. The CDR3 region has the DNA TGCAGTGCTTATCAGGGGGCCGCGGGGACCCAGCACTTC.

The CDR3 here is CASSSVGQGPYQPQHF. The CDR3 nucleotides read TGTGCCAGCAGCTCCGTGGGACAGGGGCCTTATCAGCCCCAGCATTTT. The chain couples TRBV7-2 to TRBJ1-5; 10 positions agree with TRBD1. From germline, CDR1 is SGHTA and CDR2 FQGNSA. V trimming: 4 bases; J trimming: 5 bases; junction bases outside the gene matches: 8. The CDR3 covers 16 residues.

Comment on this clonotype: This could be a read error, since a much larger clone is one nucleotide away. This chain joins TRBV20-1 and TRBJ2-1, with D possibly matching TRBD1 (6 bases). Germline lookup yields CDR1 DFQATT and CDR2 SNEGSKA (reference sequence). Trimming took off 6 bases at V and 6 bases at J, with 18 bases between the two ends. CDR3 size: 14 residues. The CDR3 sequence: CSASRGPQGNEQFF. The CDR3 region has the DNA TGCAGTGCCTCCAGGGGTCCTCAGGGCAATGAGCAGTTCTTC.

This clonotype turned up a few times. The genes are TRBV24-1 and TRBJ2-3; TRBD1 agrees at 9 bases. The CDR3 consists of 16 residues. The V and J ends lost 3 bases and 4 bases, in that order; junction bases with no gene match: 7. Germline V lookup: CDR1 KGHDR, CDR2 SFDVKD. The CDR3 bases are TGTGCCACCAGTGATACGACAGGGGGACGGGCAGATACGCAGTATTTT. Encoded protein: CATSDTTGGRADTQYF.

The V call is TRBV6-2 or TRBV6-3, the J call TRBJ2-3; D is possibly TRBD2 (5 bases). The ends were cut back, 10 bases at V and 0 bases at J, with 11 bases in the middle. The V gene's germline CDR1 is MNHEY and CDR2 SVGEGT. This CDR3 has 13 residues. The CDR3 region is CATIAPSTDTQYF. In DNA form, the CDR3 reads TGTGCCACCATAGCGCCTAGCACAGATACGCAGTATTTT.

The chain uses TRBV29-1 and TRBJ1-2, with TRBD1 as a possible D gene (6 bases). Looked up from germline, CDR1 is SQVTM and CDR2 is ANQGSEA. With 7 bases removed from V and 4 bases from J, the gap between germline ends came to 16 bases. This CDR3 comprises 13 residues. The CDR3 spells CSASRQDLYGYTF. The CDR3 DNA sequence: TGCAGCGCTTCGCGACAGGACCTCTATGGCTACACCTTC.

This clonotype was picked up many times. V is TRBV7-3 and J is TRBJ2-3; D might be TRBD1 or TRBD2, each matching 5 bases. Trimming took 1 base from V and 3 from J, leaving 14 bases between them. The CDR3 length is 16 residues. Germline V gives CDR1 SGHTA, CDR2 FQGTGA. CDR3: CASSLNGGGMTDTQYF. The CDR3 nucleotides are TGTGCCAGCAGCTTAAATGGTGGGGGAATGACAGATACGCAGTATTTT.

This clonotype was counted many times. The chain couples TRBV11-2 to TRBJ2-1; 7 nucleotides line up with TRBD2. After removal of 6 bases from V and 11 bases from J, the junction contained 13 bases not matched to a gene. There are 14 residues in the CDR3. Germline CDR1 reads SGHAT; CDR2 reads FQNNGV. CDR3 nucleotides: TGTGCCAGCAGTAGCGGGTCAGGCGGATTAAAGCAGTTCTTC. It encodes CASSSGSGGLKQFF.

This clonotype was observed a few times. The rearrangement uses TRBV11-3 and TRBJ2-3, with 9 positions matching TRBD2. J gave up 3 bases and V 0 bases, and 13 bases lay outside the gene matches. Germline V gene lookup returns CDR1 SGHNT and CDR2 YENEEA. The CDR3 consists of 19 residues. Here the CDR3 DNA reads TGTGCCAGCAGCTTAGATGGTTCGGCTAGCGGGATTTGGACAGATACGCAGTATTTT. Translating gives CASSLDGSASGIWTDTQYF.

This clonotype showed up many times. The rearrangement links TRBV30 to TRBJ2-7; 7 nucleotides align to TRBD1. From germline, CDR1 is GTSNPN and CDR2 SVGIG (reference sequence). The V and J ends lost 5 bases and 4 bases, in that order; junction bases with no gene match: 5. The CDR3 is made up of 12 amino acids. In DNA, the CDR3 is TGTGCCTGGGGGTTACAGGGGTACGAGCAGTACTTC. Translating it yields CAWGLQGYEQYF.

This clonotype has at least ten counts. V and J are TRBV11-2 and TRBJ2-7; 11 bases match TRBD2. The CDR3 sequence is 14 residues long. The germline gives CDR1 SGHAT, CDR2 FQNNGV. The V and J ends lost 6 bases and 2 bases, in that order; junction bases with no gene match: 3. In DNA form, the CDR3 reads TGTGCCAGCAGGCGACTAGCGGGAACCTACGAGCAGTACTTC. This gives the protein CASRRLAGTYEQYF.

The chain combines TRBV10-2 with TRBJ2-1; 9 bases match TRBD2. Germline CDR1 and CDR2: WSHSY and SAAADI. Trimming took 7 bases from V and 0 from J; bases not matched to a gene: 13. The CDR3 runs to 18 residues. This chain's CDR3 is CASTGGRSSGSSYNEQFF. CDR3 sequence (DNA): TGCGCCAGCACCGGAGGGCGGAGTAGCGGGAGCTCCTACAATGAGCAGTTCTTC.

This clonotype was picked up many times. This rearrangement joins TRBV11-3 to TRBJ2-2; 7 bases line up with TRBD1. CDR1 and CDR2 (germline): SGHNT, YENEEA. The ends lost 5 bases at V and 4 bases at J; junction bases unmatched: 10. The CDR3 has 16 residues. CDR3 loop: CASSTSTGQRTGELFF. The DNA for the CDR3 is TGTGCCAGCAGCACATCAACGGGACAGCGCACCGGGGAGCTGTTTTTT.

This clonotype came up many times. V usage is TRBV12-3 or TRBV12-4 and J usage is TRBJ2-5; 8 nucleotides agree with TRBD2. This CDR3 is built from 12 residues. The V gene end was trimmed by 6 bases and the J gene end by 5 bases; junction bases not matched to a gene: 2. CDR3 nucleotides: TGTGCCAGCAGCTCGGGAGGGGAGACCCAGTACTTC. Translating gives CASSSGGETQYF.

This clonotype was found many times. The CDR3 nucleotides are TGTGCCAGGCCAGGGGGCAAGATAACCAATGAGCAGTTCTTC. It yields the protein CARPGGKITNEQFF. This chain connects TRBV6-2 or TRBV6-3 to TRBJ2-1, with TRBD1 matching 8 bases. CDR3 size: 14 residues. In germline, CDR1 is MNHEY, CDR2 SVGEGT. Trimming cost V 9 bases and J 6 bases; bases outside gene matches: 10.

The table lists this clonotype with many counts. The rearrangement uses TRBV20-1 and TRBJ2-7; TRBD2 matches 14 bases. Unmatched junction bases numbered 10, after V lost 5 bases and J lost 4 bases. CDR3 length equals 16 residues. Germline V lookup: CDR1 DFQATT, CDR2 SNEGSKA (reference sequence). CDR3 in amino acids: CSAPPGLAGGLYEQYF. In DNA form, the CDR3 reads TGCAGTGCTCCTCCCGGACTAGCGGGAGGTCTTTACGAGCAGTACTTC.

This clonotype was observed at least ten times. The CDR3 DNA sequence: TGTGCCAGCAGTGAAAACAGTTGGGGCTACGAGCAGTACTTC. Its translation: CASSENSWGYEQYF. The chain carries TRBV2 and TRBJ2-7; no clear D. Germline lookup yields CDR1 SNHLY and CDR2 FYNNEI. The germline V and J ends were trimmed by 2 bases and 3 bases, with 11 bases remaining between them. The CDR3 sequence is 14 residues long.